Following are 27 T cell receptor beta chains from one sample sequenced in a study of blood T cells in healthy people across ages. Primed by a sample-barcoded 5' primer and a J-beta primer mix, a second PCR proceeded for about 6 to 11 cycles. MiXCR was run by TCRdb on the 5' RACE reads, yielding one entry per CDR3 protein. Of around 1,100,000 distinct CDR3 sequences in the sample, under 40% are singletons; the top ten hold approximately 14%. Material for sequencing was blood. The receptor set was obtained from a man aged 18-30 years in good health.

This clonotype has a handful of counts. The chain recombines TRBV2 with TRBJ2-5; a possible D gene is TRBD1 (6 bases). The CDR3 has 15 residues. CDR1 is SNHLY, CDR2 FYNNEI, per germline. The ends were cut back, 1 base at V and 4 bases at J, with 13 bases in the middle. The CDR3, as DNA: TGTGCCAGCAGTGAAGGCAGGGGTGGATCAGAGACCCAGTACTTC. This sequence encodes CASSEGRGGSETQYF.

This clonotype was found a few times. The chain is built from TRBV20-1 and TRBJ2-3; 13 bases fit TRBD2. Trimming at V came to 5 bases and at J to 3 bases, leaving 11 bases not matched to a gene. This CDR3 has 17 residues. CDR1 is DFQATT and CDR2 is SNEGSKA in the germline V gene (reference sequence). The CDR3 DNA is TGCAGTGCTCGTACTAGCGGGGGGGCATTGAGGACAGATACGCAGTATTTT. Amino acids: CSARTSGGALRTDTQYF.

This clonotype came up a few times. The V call is TRBV2, the J call TRBJ1-6, with a tentative D call TRBD1 (5 bases). The CDR3 sequence is 14 residues long. Trimming pared 5 bases from V and 10 bases from J, leaving 15 bases between. CDR1 and CDR2 from the germline V gene are SNHLY and FYNNEI. DNA for the CDR3: TGTGCCAGCAGTATCCTTCCCTGGGACTCACCCCTCCACTTT. Amino acid sequence: CASSILPWDSPLHF.

The table lists this clonotype with a few counts. V is TRBV12-3 or TRBV12-4 and J is TRBJ1-4; D is ambiguous. Trimming shortened V by 3 bases and J by 7 bases, and 15 bases separated the two germline ends. CDR3 length: 15 amino acids. CDR3 nucleotides: TGTGCCAGCAGTTTTTCGGTAGGAGGTAGTGAAAAACTGTTTTTT. Protein: CASSFSVGGSEKLFF.

The V gene is TRBV4-1, the J gene TRBJ1-2, with 8 positions matching TRBD1. Per germline, CDR1 MGHRA and CDR2 YSYEKL. The CDR3 covers 15 residues. The ends lost 1 base at V and 1 base at J; junction bases unmatched: 2. This CDR3 reads CASSQVTGDNYGYTF. The CDR3 DNA follows: TGCGCCAGCAGCCAAGTGACAGGGGATAACTATGGCTACACCTTC.

This clonotype was found a few times. The CDR3 reads CASRQGTSYGYTF. CDR3 sequence (DNA): TGTGCCAGCAGACAGGGGACCTCCTATGGCTACACCTTC. This rearrangement joins TRBV6-6 to TRBJ1-2; 7 nucleotides line up with TRBD1. V shed 6 bases and J 4 bases; nucleotides not matched to a gene: 5. The CDR3 length is 13 residues. Germline values: CDR1 MNHNY, CDR2 SVGAGI (reference sequence).

V gene TRBV11-2 combines with J gene TRBJ1-1; 8 nucleotides line up with TRBD1. J lost 9 bases, V lost 5 bases, and 23 bases had no gene match. Germline CDR1 is SGHAT and CDR2 is FQNNGV. The CDR3 has 18 residues. The CDR3 loop reads CASSHTDRTGTFVKQAFF. The CDR3 DNA reads as TGTGCCAGCAGCCACACAGACAGGACAGGGACCTTTGTGAAGCAAGCTTTCTTT.

This clonotype has just a few counts. V usage is TRBV25-1 and J usage is TRBJ1-1, with TRBD1 as a possible D gene (6 bases). This CDR3 spans 13 amino acids. Germline CDR1 MGHDK, CDR2 SYGVNS. Trimming shortened V by 7 bases and J by 3 bases, and 12 bases separated the two germline ends. CDR3 sequence (DNA): TGTGCCAGCACGCGCAGGGGCGACACTGAAGCTTTCTTT. Its protein product is CASTRRGDTEAFF.

This clonotype has just a few counts. The CDR3 reads CASSQSDRFAGYTF. The DNA for the CDR3 is TGTGCCAGCAGCCAATCCGACAGATTTGCTGGCTACACCTTC. J is TRBJ1-2 and V is TRBV3-1; possible D gene TRBD1, 5 bases. The CDR3 covers 14 residues. Germline assignment: CDR1 LGHDT and CDR2 YNNKEL (reference sequence). Trimming pared 2 bases from V and 7 bases from J, leaving 14 bases between.

V usage is TRBV29-1 and J usage is TRBJ2-2; unclear D gene. CDR3 length: 11 amino acids. V was pared by 5 bases and J by 7 bases, with 8 bases between. Germline V CDR1 and CDR2: SQVTM, ANQGSEA. The CDR3 coding sequence is TGCAGCGTTCTAGGGAACGGGGAGCTGTTTTTT. Its protein is CSVLGNGELFF.

V and J are TRBV27 and TRBJ2-3; weak D call: TRBD1 (6 bases). The CDR3 consists of 14 residues. V lost 6 bases and J lost 2, with 12 bases in between. The germline V gene has CDR1 MNHEY and CDR2 SMNVEV (reference sequence). This chain's CDR3 is CASRGTGFTDTQYF. The CDR3 nucleotides are TGTGCCAGCAGGGGCACAGGGTTCACAGATACGCAGTATTTT.

V and J are TRBV29-1 and TRBJ2-3; D possibly corresponds to TRBD2 (5 bases). V shed 0 bases and J shed 0 bases, with 13 bases lying between them. The CDR3 extends over 16 amino acids. Germline-derived CDR1 and CDR2 are SQVTM and ANQGSEA. CDR3 sequence (DNA): TGCAGCGTTGAAGACCTTCCGGGGTGGAGCACAGATACGCAGTATTTT. Its translation is CSVEDLPGWSTDTQYF.

This clonotype was counted only a few times. The chain links TRBV4-1 to TRBJ2-1, with D possibly being TRBD1 or TRBD2 (5 bases each). The CDR3 loop spans 15 amino acids. V lost 1 base to trimming and J lost 10 bases, with 17 bases between them. The V gene's germline CDR1 is MGHRA and CDR2 YSYEKL. The CDR3 coding sequence is TGCGCCAGCAGCCAAGGGGGGATAGTAGCTCGGGAGCAGTTCTTC. Its translation is CASSQGGIVAREQFF.

This clonotype was counted only a few times. The rearrangement links TRBV27 to TRBJ1-2; no clear D gene. The V end was cut by 3 bases, the J end by 8 bases, with 34 bases between. CDR3 size: 20 residues. Germline assignment: CDR1 MNHEY and CDR2 SMNVEV (reference sequence). The CDR3 is CASSFTVPDAGEDITWGYTF. As DNA, the CDR3 is TGTGCCAGCAGTTTCACAGTACCCGATGCCGGGGAGGATATTACGTGGGGCTACACCTTC.

This chain uses TRBV6-2 or TRBV6-3 with TRBJ1-1; 9 nucleotides agree with TRBD1. V lost 7 bases, J lost 4 bases, and 13 bases stayed unmatched. Germline V gene lookup returns CDR1 MNHEY and CDR2 SVGEGT. This CDR3 spans 16 amino acids. For the CDR3, the DNA is TGTGCCAGCACAACGGACAGGGGCCCCGGGGGCACTGAAGCTTTCTTT. Protein: CASTTDRGPGGTEAFF.

The chain recombines TRBV4-1 with TRBJ2-1; D tentatively reads TRBD1 or TRBD2 (5 bases each). Germline assignment: CDR1 MGHRA and CDR2 YSYEKL. Deletions cut 1 base from V and 9 bases from J, with 10 bases between. This CDR3 has 13 residues. The CDR3 DNA follows: TGCGCCAGCAGCCAAGGTCGGGGCCGTGAGCAGTTCTTC. This sequence encodes CASSQGRGREQFF.

This clonotype was seen at least ten times. The chain combines TRBV7-2 with TRBJ2-3; 11 positions agree with TRBD2. This CDR3 contains 15 residues. Germline V gene sequence: CDR1 SGHTA, CDR2 FQGNSA. Losses at the gene ends were 5 bases for V and 5 bases for J; bases not matched to a gene: 6. The CDR3 reads CASSVTSGDGDTQYF. The CDR3 nucleotides read TGTGCCAGCAGCGTGACTAGCGGGGATGGAGATACGCAGTATTTT.

This sequence joins TRBV4-3 and TRBJ2-3; no clear D gene. V gave up 2 bases and J gave up 1 base, with 7 bases separating them. Per germline, CDR1 LGHNA and CDR2 YSLEER. The CDR3 consists of 14 residues. CDR3 nucleotides: TGCGCCAGCAGCCAACAGACGGGCACAGATACGCAGTATTTT. Its translation is CASSQQTGTDTQYF.

The chain joins TRBV20-1 to TRBJ2-2, with D tentatively TRBD1 or TRBD2 (5 bases each). Germline V CDR1 and CDR2: DFQATT, SNEGSKA (reference sequence). V was cut by 3 bases and J by 3 bases, with 8 bases left in between. This CDR3 has 13 residues. In DNA, the CDR3 is TGCAGTGCTAGCGAGGGGTACACCGGGGAGCTGTTTTTT. Amino acid sequence: CSASEGYTGELFF.

This clonotype occurred a few times. The chain recombines TRBV11-2 with TRBJ2-2, with TRBD2 matching 7 bases. The CDR3 has 16 residues. V lost 5 bases, J lost 6 bases, and 12 bases stayed unmatched. Germline V gene lookup returns CDR1 SGHAT and CDR2 FQNNGV. This CDR3 is CASSPRALAVSGELFF. The CDR3 region has the DNA TGTGCCAGCAGCCCACGAGCCCTAGCGGTTTCCGGGGAGCTGTTTTTT.

The chain has TRBV5-1 and TRBJ2-1; D gene unclear. Trimming took 5 bases from V and 10 from J, leaving 13 bases between them. The length of the CDR3 is 12 residues. Germline CDR1 SGHRS, CDR2 YFSETQ. In DNA, the CDR3 is TGCGCCAGCAGGGACGGATACTACGAGCAGTTCTTC. Its translation: CASRDGYYEQFF.

V is TRBV7-2 and J is TRBJ1-5; the D gene is possibly TRBD1 (6 bases). Trimming removed 5 bases from V and 4 bases from J, with 18 bases in between. The CDR3 length is 16 residues. The germline gives CDR1 SGHTA, CDR2 FQGNSA. This CDR3 is CASSPQAGARNQPQHF. The CDR3 DNA sequence: TGTGCCAGCAGCCCCCAAGCGGGGGCGAGGAATCAGCCCCAGCATTTT.

The rearrangement uses TRBV6-6 and TRBJ1-2; unclear D gene. The CDR3 loop spans 13 amino acids. Trimming pared 5 bases from V and 7 bases from J, leaving 14 bases between. Germline lookup yields CDR1 MNHNY and CDR2 SVGAGI (reference sequence). In DNA form, the CDR3 reads TGTGCCAGCAGTAGTTACGACCGGGCTGGCTACACCTTC. This gives the protein CASSSYDRAGYTF.

The chain has TRBV18 and TRBJ2-1, with TRBD2 matching over 13 bases. V trimming: 1 base; J trimming: 7 bases; junction bases outside the gene matches: 4. Germline V gives CDR1 KGHSH, CDR2 LQKENI. The CDR3 runs to 16 residues. CDR3 amino acids: CASSPQLAGGPNEQFF. CDR3 DNA sequence: TGTGCCAGCTCACCACAACTAGCGGGGGGGCCTAATGAGCAGTTCTTC.

This chain connects TRBV28 to TRBJ2-7, with D perhaps assigned TRBD1 or TRBD2 (5 bases each). The CDR3 contains 15 residues. V dropped 5 bases and J dropped 2 bases, with 16 bases sitting between them. Germline lookup yields CDR1 MDHEN and CDR2 SYDVKM. In DNA, the CDR3 is TGTGCCAGCAGTCCATCGGGACGGGGCCCCTACGAGCAGTACTTC. The encoded protein is CASSPSGRGPYEQYF.

This clonotype was recorded a few times. This chain connects TRBV6-6 to TRBJ1-2; D might be TRBD1 (6 bases). The CDR3 length is 15 residues. Per germline, CDR1 MNHNY and CDR2 SVGAGI (reference sequence). V lost 6 bases to trimming and J lost 0 bases, with 14 bases between them. This chain's CDR3 is CASRQGGVANYGYTF. CDR3 DNA: TGTGCCAGCAGACAAGGGGGGGTCGCTAACTATGGCTACACCTTC.

The table lists this clonotype with a count of one. One end of the junction is discordant with germline, which a read error may explain. The CDR3 reads CAGSEAPLGNSGANVLTF. CDR3 DNA: TGTGCCGGCAGTGAAGCTCCATTGGGCAACTCTGGGGCCAACGTCCTGACTTTC. The chain has TRBV6-1 and TRBJ2-6; D not certain. This CDR3 comprises 18 residues. Per the germline V gene, CDR1 is MNHNS and CDR2 is SASEGT.